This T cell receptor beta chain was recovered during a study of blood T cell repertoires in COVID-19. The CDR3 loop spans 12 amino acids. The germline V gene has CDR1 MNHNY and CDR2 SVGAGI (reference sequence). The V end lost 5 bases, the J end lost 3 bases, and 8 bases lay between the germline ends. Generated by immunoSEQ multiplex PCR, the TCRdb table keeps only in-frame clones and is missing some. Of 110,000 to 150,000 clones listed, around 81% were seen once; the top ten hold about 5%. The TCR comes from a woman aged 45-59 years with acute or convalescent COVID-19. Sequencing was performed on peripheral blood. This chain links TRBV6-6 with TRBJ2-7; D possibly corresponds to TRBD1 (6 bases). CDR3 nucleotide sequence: TGTGCCAGCAGTCCCAGGGGCTACGAGCAGTACTTC. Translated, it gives CASSPRGYEQYF.